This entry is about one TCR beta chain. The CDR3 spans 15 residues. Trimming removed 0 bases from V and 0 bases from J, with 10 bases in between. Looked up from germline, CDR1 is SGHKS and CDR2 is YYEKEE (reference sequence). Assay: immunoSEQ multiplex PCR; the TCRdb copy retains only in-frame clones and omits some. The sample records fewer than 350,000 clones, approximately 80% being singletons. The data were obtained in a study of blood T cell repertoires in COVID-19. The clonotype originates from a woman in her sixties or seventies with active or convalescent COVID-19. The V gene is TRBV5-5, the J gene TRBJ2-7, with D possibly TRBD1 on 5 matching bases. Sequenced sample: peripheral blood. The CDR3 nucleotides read TGTGCCAGCAGCTTGGGACAGCTGTTCTCCTACGAGCAGTACTTC. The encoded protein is CASSLGQLFSYEQYF.